The present TCR beta chain was sequenced within a study of cytomegalovirus exposure and HLA in healthy donors. Study context: The 120 validation repertoires matched the approximately 700 first-cohort repertoires in platform, a later analysis reported.

Clones were sequenced by immunoSEQ multiplex PCR, and TCRdb holds only the in-frame ones, with some missing. The profile shows 250,000 to 400,000 clones, over 75% of them singletons. Points from the study as a whole: One later analysis, an examination of the roughly 130 validation repertoires, found that first-cohort TCR clusters tended to co-occur in them. The authors listed approximately 160 TCR beta chains as cytomegalovirus-associated.

Germline V gene sequence: CDR1 MNHEY, CDR2 SVGAGI. With 0 bases clipped from V and 5 bases from J, the junction kept 4 bases outside the gene matches. The CDR3 runs to 16 residues. Remarks on this clone: Antigen unknown.

While the first cohort had 600 to 800 subjects, the donors belonged to the separate validation cohort of over a hundred subjects. The receptor was isolated from a man younger than 45 in good health and CMV-seronegative. What was sequenced was PBMCs. The genes are TRBV6-5 and TRBJ1-6, with TRBD1 identical over 7 bases. The DNA for the CDR3 is TGTGCCAGCAGTTACTCCCCCGGGACAGATAATTCACCCCTCCACTTT. Translation gives CASSYSPGTDNSPLHF.